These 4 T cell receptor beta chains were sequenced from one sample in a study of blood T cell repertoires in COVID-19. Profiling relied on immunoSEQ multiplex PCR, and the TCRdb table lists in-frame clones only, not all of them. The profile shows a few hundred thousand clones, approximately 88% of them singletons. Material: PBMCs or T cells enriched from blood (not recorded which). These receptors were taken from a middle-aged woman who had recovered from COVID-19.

CDR3 amino acids: CATSDLAETQYF. The DNA for the CDR3 is TGTGCCACCAGTGATTTGGCGGAGACCCAGTACTTC. The gene calls are TRBV24-1 and TRBJ2-5; D ambiguous. This CDR3 contains 12 residues. Germline loops: CDR1 KGHDR, CDR2 SFDVKD. V lost 0 bases and J 5 bases, leaving 3 bases between the germline ends.

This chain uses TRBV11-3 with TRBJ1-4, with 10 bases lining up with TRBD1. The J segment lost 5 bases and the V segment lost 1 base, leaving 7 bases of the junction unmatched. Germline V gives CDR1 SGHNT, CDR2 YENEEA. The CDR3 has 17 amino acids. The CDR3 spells CASSLGDRDRGNEKLFF. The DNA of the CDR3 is TGTGCCAGCAGCTTAGGGGACCGGGACAGGGGAAATGAAAAACTGTTTTTT. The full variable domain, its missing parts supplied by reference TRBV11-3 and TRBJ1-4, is EAGVVQSPRYKIIEKKQPVAFWCNPISGHNTLYWYLQNLGQGPELLIRYENEEAVDDSQLPKDRFSAERLKGVDSTLKIQPAELGDSAVYLCASSLGDRDRGNEKLFFGSGTQLSVL.

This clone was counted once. This CDR3 is CASSSYRGPLHF. The CDR3 DNA reads TGTGCCAGCAGCTCGTACAGGGGGCCACTCCACTTT. The rearrangement uses TRBV7-9 and TRBJ1-6, with 9 bases identical to TRBD1. V lost 4 bases and J lost 16; bases outside the gene matches: 5. The CDR3 is 12 residues long. Germline lookup yields CDR1 SEHNR and CDR2 FQNEAQ (reference sequence).

The CDR3 DNA sequence: TGTGCCAGCAGAACCGGGACAGCAAACACTGAAGCTTTCTTT. It specifies CASRTGTANTEAFF. The chain couples TRBV7-2 to TRBJ1-1, with 7 bases identical to TRBD1. Germline CDR1 and CDR2: SGHTA and FQGNSA. V gave up 6 bases and J gave up 2 bases; unmatched junction bases: 6. The CDR3 is 14 amino acids.